Below are 28 T cell receptor beta chains sequenced from a single sample in a study of CD8 T cells in ankylosing spondylitis (dated by TCRdb to between 2016 and 2019). The paper's findings and limits, for the study overall: Blood from ankylosing spondylitis patients appeared to be characterized by a TCR beta motif composed of roughly 8 highly homologous amino acid variants.

Library preparation employed 5' RACE. TCRdb names Illumina HiSeq 2500 as the instrument used. TCRdb ran its own pipeline on the public reads, namely fastp trimming at Q25 and MiXCR clone calling, and kept in-frame beta chains. Rows with one shared CDR3 protein collapse into an entry with the most common genes and DNA. The sample has around 480,000 distinct CDR3 sequences on record, roughly 15% of them singletons. The ten largest account for 1% of the sample. These receptors have no known antigen. Sequencing was carried out using blood, either unsorted or a sorted T cell fraction (not recorded which). The receptors stem from a male donor with ankylosing spondylitis.

This clonotype was counted many times. The rearrangement joins TRBV7-2 to TRBJ1-5; no reliable D call. V was trimmed by 1 base and J by 6 bases, leaving 10 bases between them. The germline CDR1 and CDR2 sequences are SGHTA and FQGNSA. The CDR3 sequence is 14 residues long. CDR3 protein: CASSLEGRGQPQHF. CDR3 DNA: TGTGCCAGCAGCTTAGAGGGTCGGGGTCAGCCCCAGCATTTT.

This clonotype has just a few counts. V and J are TRBV5-6 and TRBJ1-2, with 7 bases lining up with TRBD1. The CDR3 is made up of 15 amino acids. Germline V CDR1 and CDR2: SGHDT, YYEEEE. J gave up 1 base and V 4 bases, and 7 bases lay outside the gene matches. CDR3 DNA sequence: TGTGCCAGCAGCCCAAAGGACAGGAATAACTATGGCTACACCTTC. Amino acid sequence: CASSPKDRNNYGYTF. Full variable domain (missing parts from reference TRBV5-6 and TRBJ1-2): DAGVTQSPTHLIKTRGQQVTLRCSPKSGHDTVSWYQQALGQGPQFIFQYYEEEERQRGNFPDRFSGHQFPNYSSELNVNALLLGDSALYLCASSPKDRNNYGYTFGSGTRLTVV.

This clonotype was observed a handful of times. The chain employs TRBV12-3 or TRBV12-4 and TRBJ2-1; D possibly matches TRBD1 or TRBD2 (5 bases each). The CDR3 runs 15 residues. V was shortened by 3 bases and J by 2 bases, with 11 bases between the two germline ends. The CDR3 loop is CASSFGTPAYNEQFF. CDR3 bases: TGTGCCAGCAGTTTTGGGACCCCCGCCTACAATGAGCAGTTCTTC.

This clonotype was counted ten times or more. This chain connects TRBV20-1 to TRBJ2-2; possibly TRBD1 or TRBD2 for D (5 bases each). V shed 0 bases and J shed 4 bases, with 15 bases lying between them. The CDR3 is 16 amino acids. Germline CDR1 and CDR2: DFQATT and SNEGSKA (reference sequence). For the CDR3, the DNA is TGCAGTGCTAGAGATCGAGGGCAGGGAAGCACCGGGGAGCTGTTTTTT. Residues: CSARDRGQGSTGELFF.

This clonotype has just a few counts. The CDR3 nucleotides read TGTGCCAGCAGCCAAGTTCTCGGGAAGGCCCTTTACGAGCAGTACTTC. Protein product: CASSQVLGKALYEQYF. V and J are TRBV3-1 and TRBJ2-7, with D maybe TRBD2 (5 bases). The CDR3 is made up of 16 amino acids. Germline V lookup: CDR1 LGHDT, CDR2 YNNKEL (reference sequence). V was trimmed by 1 base and J by 4 bases, leaving 17 bases between them.

The chain uses TRBV5-1 and TRBJ2-3, with D perhaps matching TRBD1 (5 bases). V was clipped by 0 bases and J by 8 bases, with 13 bases between them. CDR3 size: 14 residues. CDR1 is SGHRS, CDR2 YFSETQ, per germline. CDR3 region: CASSLGTPQGTQYF. The CDR3 DNA reads as TGCGCCAGCAGCTTGGGAACTCCTCAGGGTACGCAGTATTTT.

There are many counts of this clonotype. V gene TRBV5-6 combines with J gene TRBJ1-3; 7 bases map to TRBD1. The J segment lost 0 bases and the V segment lost 0 bases, leaving 9 bases of the junction unmatched. Germline V CDR1 and CDR2: SGHDT, YYEEEE. This CDR3 has 18 residues. The chain's CDR3 is CASSLGGTDRSSGNTIYF. The CDR3 coding sequence is TGTGCCAGCAGCTTGGGAGGGACAGACCGGAGCTCTGGAAACACCATATATTTT. Full variable domain (outside the CDR3, taken from reference TRBV5-6 and TRBJ1-3): DAGVTQSPTHLIKTRGQQVTLRCSPKSGHDTVSWYQQALGQGPQFIFQYYEEEERQRGNFPDRFSGHQFPNYSSELNVNALLLGDSALYLCASSLGGTDRSSGNTIYFGEGSWLTVV.

J is TRBJ2-7 and V is TRBV28; 13 bases match TRBD2. This CDR3 region has 14 residues. V lost 6 bases to trimming and J lost 4 bases; unmatched junction nucleotides: 3. Per germline, CDR1 MDHEN and CDR2 SYDVKM. The CDR3 DNA reads as TGTGCCAGCAGCCAACTAGCGGGAGGGTACGAGCAGTACTTC. Its translation is CASSQLAGGYEQYF.

There are a few counts of this clonotype. The J gene is TRBJ2-6, the V gene TRBV4-3; D gene ambiguous. Germline lookup yields CDR1 LGHNA and CDR2 YSLEER. The CDR3 spans 15 residues. Trimming removed 1 base at V and 0 bases at J, with 4 bases between. In DNA form, the CDR3 reads TGCGCCAGCAGCCAAGTGGGCTCTGGGGCCAACGTCCTGACTTTC. As protein: CASSQVGSGANVLTF.

This clonotype was counted only a few times. The chain is built from TRBV6-2 or TRBV6-3 and TRBJ2-4; 11 bases match TRBD2. V lost 2 bases, J lost 12 bases, and 0 bases stayed unmatched. The CDR3 totals 12 residues. Looked up from germline, CDR1 is MNHEY and CDR2 is SVGEGT. The CDR3, as DNA: TGTGCCAGCAGTTACCTAGCGGGAGGTCAGTACTTC. Translation gives CASSYLAGGQYF.

The rearrangement uses TRBV28 and TRBJ2-3, with D uncertain. CDR3 size: 13 residues. V was shortened by 7 bases and J by 2 bases, with 10 bases between the two germline ends. Germline V gene lookup returns CDR1 MDHEN and CDR2 SYDVKM. As DNA, the CDR3 is TGTGCCAGCAAAGAGAAGCACACAGATACGCAGTATTTT. Its translation is CASKEKHTDTQYF. Together with reference TRBV28 and TRBJ2-3, the CDR3 gives the full variable domain: DVKVTQSSRYLVKRTGEKVFLECVQDMDHENMFWYRQDPGLGLRLIYFSYDVKMKEKGDIPEGYSVSREKKERFSLILESASTNQTSMYLCASKEKHTDTQYFGPGTRLTVL.

This clonotype was seen only a few times. This chain joins TRBV28 and TRBJ2-1; D may be TRBD2 (5 bases). Trimming shortened V by 1 base and J by 7 bases, and 8 bases separated the two germline ends. The CDR3 spans 13 residues. Germline-derived CDR1 and CDR2 are MDHEN and SYDVKM. The CDR3 loop reads CASSLSRGNEQFF. The DNA for the CDR3 is TGTGCCAGCAGTTTATCTCGGGGTAATGAGCAGTTCTTC.

This clonotype was recorded a few times. The chain has TRBV7-2 and TRBJ2-3; 7 bases are a match to TRBD2. Germline V CDR1 and CDR2: SGHTA, FQGNSA. The CDR3 runs to 17 residues. After removal of 4 bases from V and 0 bases from J, the junction contained 10 bases not matched to a gene. DNA for the CDR3: TGTGCCAGCAGCTCCCCACACTCTAGCGGAAGCACAGATACGCAGTATTTT. This gives the protein CASSSPHSSGSTDTQYF. Full variable domain (rest looked up from reference TRBV7-2 and TRBJ2-3): GAGVSQSPSNKVTEKGKDVELRCDPISGHTALYWYRQSLGQGLEFLIYFQGNSAPDKSGLPSDRFSAERTGGSVSTLTIQRTQQEDSAVYLCASSSPHSSGSTDTQYFGPGTRLTVL.

The chain recombines TRBV20-1 with TRBJ2-3; TRBD2 is a possible D gene (6 bases). The CDR3 extends over 13 amino acids. Between the trimmed V and J ends, which lost 8 bases and 0 bases, there was a span of 12 bases. Germline lookup yields CDR1 DFQATT and CDR2 SNEGSKA (reference sequence). CDR3 in amino acids: CSSSGDSTDTQYF. DNA of the CDR3: TGCAGTTCCTCGGGGGATAGCACAGATACGCAGTATTTT.

This clonotype has ten or more counts. V is TRBV7-9 and J is TRBJ2-6, with D maybe TRBD1 (6 bases). CDR1 SEHNR and CDR2 FQNEAQ come from the germline V gene (reference sequence). The V end lost 6 bases, the J end lost 3 bases, and 15 bases lay between the germline ends. The CDR3 totals 16 residues. CDR3 coding DNA: TGTGCCAGCAGGGGGAAACAGGGACGTGGGGCCAACGTCCTGACTTTC. It encodes CASRGKQGRGANVLTF.

This clonotype occurred a few times. The chain links TRBV6-5 to TRBJ2-7; D gene ambiguous. The CDR3 runs 15 residues. The V gene's germline CDR1 is MNHEY and CDR2 SVGAGI. Trimming took 0 bases from V and 7 from J, leaving 16 bases between them. The CDR3 sequence: CASSYSALPGDEQYF. Written as DNA, the CDR3 is TGTGCCAGCAGTTACTCGGCGCTCCCGGGCGATGAGCAGTACTTC.

This clonotype has more than one count but fewer than ten. DNA of the CDR3: TGCAGTGCTAGATCGTCGGCCAAGCGGTACAATGAGCAGTTCTTC. This sequence encodes CSARSSAKRYNEQFF. The J gene is TRBJ2-1, the V gene TRBV20-1; weak D call: TRBD2 (5 bases). This CDR3 is 15 amino acids long. Trimming stripped 2 bases from V and 4 bases from J, with 15 bases between. The germline gives CDR1 DFQATT, CDR2 SNEGSKA (reference sequence).

In this sample, this clonotype turned up a few times. This rearrangement joins TRBV18 to TRBJ1-1, with D perhaps TRBD1 (5 bases). CDR3 size: 16 residues. V was clipped by 6 bases and J by 1 base, with 18 bases between them. Per the germline V gene, CDR1 is KGHSH and CDR2 is LQKENI. The CDR3: CASSLTQGGANTEAFF. CDR3 DNA: TGTGCCAGCTCTCTCACGCAGGGTGGTGCGAACACTGAAGCTTTCTTT.

There are a few counts of this clonotype. The CDR3 protein is CASSGGLNGYQPQHF. DNA of the CDR3: TGTGCCAGCAGCGGGGGGTTGAACGGATATCAGCCCCAGCATTTT. This chain connects TRBV12-3 or TRBV12-4 to TRBJ1-5, with D perhaps matching TRBD1 (5 bases). The CDR3 is 15 residues long. V was clipped by 6 bases and J by 5 bases, with 17 bases between them.

The table lists this clonotype with a few counts. The chain carries TRBV30 and TRBJ2-7; D is possibly TRBD2 (5 bases). The V gene lost 3 bases and the J gene lost 9 bases, with 15 bases spanning the gap. From germline, CDR1 is GTSNPN and CDR2 SVGIG (reference sequence). The CDR3 has 12 amino acids. The CDR3 here is CAWRTSGAGQYF. CDR3 bases: TGTGCCTGGAGGACCAGCGGAGCAGGGCAGTACTTC. Based on the CDR3 plus reference TRBV30 and TRBJ2-7, the full variable domain is SQTIHQWPATLVQPVGSPLSLECTVEGTSNPNLYWYRQAAGRGLQLLFYSVGIGQISSEVPQNLSASRPQDRQFILSSKKLLLSDSGFYLCAWRTSGAGQYFGPGTRLTVT.

The V gene is TRBV2, the J gene TRBJ1-1; D is perhaps TRBD1 (5 bases). The CDR3 is made up of 15 amino acids. In germline, CDR1 is SNHLY, CDR2 FYNNEI. The V end lost 5 bases, the J end lost 8 bases, and 21 bases lay between the germline ends. The CDR3 DNA follows: TGTGCCAGCAGTCTTCAAGGGCCGGGGCCGGGGGAAGCTTTCTTT. This encodes CASSLQGPGPGEAFF.

This clonotype was recorded many times. The gene calls are TRBV27 and TRBJ1-4; D possibly corresponds to TRBD1 (6 bases). This CDR3 has 14 amino acids. Deletions cut 1 base from V and 5 bases from J, with 8 bases between. The V gene's germline CDR1 is MNHEY and CDR2 SMNVEV (reference sequence). The CDR3: CASSLWGGNEKLFF. The CDR3 DNA is TGTGCCAGCAGTTTATGGGGGGGCAATGAAAAACTGTTTTTT.

This chain links TRBV9 with TRBJ1-5; D not resolved. The CDR3 is made up of 15 amino acids. Germline values: CDR1 SGDLS, CDR2 YYNGEE. V shed 0 bases and J shed 4 bases, with 11 bases lying between them. CDR3 loop: CASSVGGWVNQPQHF. The CDR3 DNA is TGTGCCAGCAGCGTAGGGGGTTGGGTAAATCAGCCCCAGCATTTT.

This chain uses TRBV30 with TRBJ2-7; no definite D call. The CDR3 loop spans 13 amino acids. Germline-derived CDR1 and CDR2 are GTSNPN and SVGIG (reference sequence). Trimming cost V 2 bases and J 2 bases, with 10 bases left between them. The CDR3 loop is CAWSKGPPYEQYF. The CDR3, as DNA: TGTGCCTGGAGTAAAGGGCCCCCCTACGAGCAGTACTTC. Together with reference TRBV30 and TRBJ2-7, the CDR3 gives the full variable domain: SQTIHQWPATLVQPVGSPLSLECTVEGTSNPNLYWYRQAAGRGLQLLFYSVGIGQISSEVPQNLSASRPQDRQFILSSKKLLLSDSGFYLCAWSKGPPYEQYFGPGTRLTVT.

This sequence joins TRBV20-1 and TRBJ1-6, with D possibly TRBD1 on 5 matching bases. Germline V gene lookup returns CDR1 DFQATT and CDR2 SNEGSKA (reference sequence). This CDR3 is built from 13 residues. The V gene lost 3 bases and the J gene lost 9 bases, with 12 bases spanning the gap. CDR3 loop: CSASQGVGSPLHF. CDR3 bases: TGCAGTGCTAGCCAGGGTGTTGGTTCACCCCTCCACTTT.

The genes are TRBV27 and TRBJ2-7; D not certain. This CDR3 has 13 residues. Per the germline V gene, CDR1 is MNHEY and CDR2 is SMNVEV (reference sequence). Trimming left V 0 bases short and J 5 bases short, with 8 bases between. The CDR3 DNA reads TGTGCCAGCAGTTTATCGGGTAGGCACGAGCAGTACTTC. Protein sequence: CASSLSGRHEQYF.

This clonotype was found many times. The chain uses TRBV28 and TRBJ2-3, with TRBD1 identical over 10 bases. The V gene end was trimmed by 1 base and the J gene end by 5 bases; junction bases not matched to a gene: 6. The germline gives CDR1 MDHEN, CDR2 SYDVKM. CDR3 length: 16 amino acids. CDR3 in DNA: TGTGCCAGCAGTTTATCGACAGGGGGCAGGGTAGATACGCAGTATTTT. Its protein product is CASSLSTGGRVDTQYF. The whole variable domain, filled in from reference TRBV28 and TRBJ2-3, reads DVKVTQSSRYLVKRTGEKVFLECVQDMDHENMFWYRQDPGLGLRLIYFSYDVKMKEKGDIPEGYSVSREKKERFSLILESASTNQTSMYLCASSLSTGGRVDTQYFGPGTRLTVL.

This clonotype was detected only a few times. The genes are TRBV9 and TRBJ2-1; the D call may be TRBD1 or TRBD2 (5 bases each). The CDR3 runs 15 residues. Germline V gene lookup returns CDR1 SGDLS and CDR2 YYNGEE. The germline V and J ends were trimmed by 6 bases and 0 bases, with 13 bases remaining between them. CDR3 protein: CASTRGDSSYNEQFF. The CDR3 nucleotides read TGTGCCAGCACCCGGGGCGACAGCTCCTACAATGAGCAGTTCTTC.